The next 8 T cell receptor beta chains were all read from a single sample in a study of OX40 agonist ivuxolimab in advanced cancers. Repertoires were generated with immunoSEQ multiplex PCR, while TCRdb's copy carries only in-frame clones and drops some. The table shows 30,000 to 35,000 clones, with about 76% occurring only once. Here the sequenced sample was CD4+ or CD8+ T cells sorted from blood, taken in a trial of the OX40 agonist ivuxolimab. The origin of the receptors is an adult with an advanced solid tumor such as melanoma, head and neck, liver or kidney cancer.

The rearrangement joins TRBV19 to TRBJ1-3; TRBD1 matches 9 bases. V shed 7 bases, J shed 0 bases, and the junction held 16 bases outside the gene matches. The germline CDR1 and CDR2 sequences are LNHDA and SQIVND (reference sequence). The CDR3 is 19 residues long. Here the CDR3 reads CASKGRVTGGSRSGNTIYF. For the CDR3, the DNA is TGTGCCAGTAAAGGTAGGGTTACAGGGGGCTCCCGCTCTGGAAACACCATATATTTT.

CDR3 in amino acids: CASSRGWGQPQHF. The CDR3 region has the DNA TGTGCCAGCAGTAGAGGGTGGGGACAGCCCCAGCATTTT. The chain links TRBV28 to TRBJ1-5; D uncertain. The V gene lost 5 bases and the J gene lost 7 bases, with 12 bases spanning the gap. CDR1 is MDHEN, CDR2 SYDVKM, per germline. This CDR3 region has 13 residues.

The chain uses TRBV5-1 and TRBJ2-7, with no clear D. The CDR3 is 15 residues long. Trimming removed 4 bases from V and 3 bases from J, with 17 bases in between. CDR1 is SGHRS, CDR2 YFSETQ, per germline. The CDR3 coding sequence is TGCGCCAGCAGCACAACCCCGGTTGGCAGCTACGAGCAGTACTTC. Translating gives CASSTTPVGSYEQYF.

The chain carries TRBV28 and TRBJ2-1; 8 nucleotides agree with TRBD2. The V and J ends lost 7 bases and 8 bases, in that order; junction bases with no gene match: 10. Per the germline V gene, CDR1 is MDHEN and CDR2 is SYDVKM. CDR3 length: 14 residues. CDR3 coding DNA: TGTGCCAGCACTGGGACTAGGGGTAACGATGAGCAGTTCTTC. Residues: CASTGTRGNDEQFF.

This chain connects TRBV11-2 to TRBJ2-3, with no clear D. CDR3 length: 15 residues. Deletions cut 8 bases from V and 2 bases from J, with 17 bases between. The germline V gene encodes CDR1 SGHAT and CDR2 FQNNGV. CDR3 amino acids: CASRPFLHPTDTQYF. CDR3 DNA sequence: TGTGCCAGCCGCCCTTTTCTTCACCCCACAGATACGCAGTATTTT.

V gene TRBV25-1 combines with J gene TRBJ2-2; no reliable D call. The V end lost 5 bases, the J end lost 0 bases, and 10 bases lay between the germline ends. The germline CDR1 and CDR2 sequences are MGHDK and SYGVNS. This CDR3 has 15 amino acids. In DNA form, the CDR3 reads TGTGCCAGCAGTTTTACATCGACGAACACCGGGGAGCTGTTTTTT. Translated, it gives CASSFTSTNTGELFF.

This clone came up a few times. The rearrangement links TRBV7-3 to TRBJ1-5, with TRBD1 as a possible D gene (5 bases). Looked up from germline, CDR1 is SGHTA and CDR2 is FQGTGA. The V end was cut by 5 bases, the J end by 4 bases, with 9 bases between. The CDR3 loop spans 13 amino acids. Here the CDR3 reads CASSRGGNQPQHF. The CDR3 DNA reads TGTGCCAGCAGCCGTGGGGGAAATCAGCCCCAGCATTTT.

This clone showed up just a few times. This CDR3 is CASSALGTSNTGELFF. CDR3 nucleotide sequence: TGCGCCAGCAGCGCCCTCGGGACTAGTAACACCGGGGAGCTGTTTTTT. The V and J genes are TRBV5-1 and TRBJ2-2, with 8 bases identical to TRBD2. Looked up from germline, CDR1 is SGHRS and CDR2 is YFSETQ. The CDR3 covers 16 residues. Trimming took 4 bases from V and 2 from J; bases not matched to a gene: 7.